This passage covers 21 T cell receptor beta chains from one sample sequenced in a study of blood T cell repertoires in COVID-19. Generated by immunoSEQ multiplex PCR, the TCRdb table keeps only in-frame clones and is missing some. The sample carries 25,000 to 35,000 clones, roughly nine tenths recorded once. Specimen: peripheral blood. These TCRs come from an elderly man with acute or convalescent COVID-19.

V usage is TRBV24-1 and J usage is TRBJ2-2; D gene ambiguous. This CDR3 has 15 amino acids. Looked up from germline, CDR1 is KGHDR and CDR2 is SFDVKD. The V gene lost 3 bases and the J gene lost 3 bases, with 10 bases spanning the gap. CDR3 DNA: TGTGCCACCAGTGATAGAAACAGCTACACCGGGGAGCTGTTTTTT. It codes for CATSDRNSYTGELFF.

J is TRBJ2-7 and V is TRBV7-2; TRBD1 aligns across 7 bases. The CDR3 length is 15 residues. Germline V gene data show CDR1 as SGHTA and CDR2 as FQGNSA. V lost 3 bases and J lost 4; bases outside the gene matches: 9. CDR3 DNA: TGTGCCAGCAGCTTGGGCAGGGGGATTAGGTACGAGCAGTACTTC. It codes for CASSLGRGIRYEQYF.

The gene calls are TRBV19 and TRBJ1-2, with 7 bases fitting TRBD1. This CDR3 has 15 residues. V was clipped by 2 bases and J by 3 bases; unmatched bases: 6. Germline CDR1 and CDR2: LNHDA and SQIVND (reference sequence). CDR3 residues: CASSIIQGEDYGYTF. The CDR3 bases are TGTGCCAGTAGTATAATTCAGGGGGAAGACTATGGCTACACCTTC.

This clone ranks as medium-sized. The genes are TRBV7-8 and TRBJ1-2; D call uncertain. The CDR3 covers 14 residues. The V end lost 4 bases, the J end lost 8 bases, and 17 bases lay between the germline ends. The germline CDR1 and CDR2 sequences are SGHVS and FQNEAQ. The CDR3 DNA reads TGTGCCAGCAGCTCGAGCGGCGCTATGCAGGGCTACACCTTC. This codes for CASSSSGAMQGYTF.

This chain links TRBV4-1 with TRBJ2-7; 13 bases align to TRBD2. CDR1 and CDR2 (germline): MGHRA, YSYEKL. This CDR3 region has 19 residues. The V segment lost 4 bases and the J segment 2 bases; nucleotides outside the gene matches: 14. This chain's CDR3 is CASSLKRTSGSIFTYEQYF. The CDR3 DNA reads TGCGCCAGCAGCCTCAAGCGGACTAGCGGGAGTATCTTCACCTACGAGCAGTACTTC.

The chain links TRBV5-6 to TRBJ2-7; D may be TRBD1 (5 bases). This CDR3 region has 13 residues. The V end was cut by 0 bases, the J end by 6 bases, with 10 bases between. CDR1 SGHDT and CDR2 YYEEEE come from the germline V gene. The CDR3 loop is CASSLAGLGEQYF. Here the CDR3 DNA reads TGTGCCAGCAGCTTGGCAGGGCTAGGCGAGCAGTACTTC. Complete variable domain (other parts from reference TRBV5-6 and TRBJ2-7): DAGVTQSPTHLIKTRGQQVTLRCSPKSGHDTVSWYQQALGQGPQFIFQYYEEEERQRGNFPDRFSGHQFPNYSSELNVNALLLGDSALYLCASSLAGLGEQYFGPGTRLTVT.

The gene calls are TRBV24-1 and TRBJ1-2; the D gene is possibly TRBD1 (5 bases). The CDR3 is made up of 14 amino acids. CDR1 and CDR2 (germline): KGHDR, SFDVKD. V was trimmed by 3 bases and J by 2 bases, leaving 9 bases between them. This CDR3 reads CATSDPTVNYGYTF. The CDR3 nucleotides are TGTGCCACCAGTGATCCGACAGTCAACTATGGCTACACCTTC.

V gene TRBV5-1 combines with J gene TRBJ2-7; 7 nucleotides align to TRBD2. Germline loops: CDR1 SGHRS, CDR2 YFSETQ. J gave up 5 bases and V 0 bases, and 14 bases lay outside the gene matches. The CDR3 loop spans 17 amino acids. The DNA of the CDR3 is TGCGCCAGCAGCTTGGGAGGTGGAGGGAGGGCGCTGAACGAGCAGTACTTC. Translated, it gives CASSLGGGGRALNEQYF.

This clone was seen just once. The chain links TRBV6-4 to TRBJ2-5; 13 positions match TRBD2. Germline CDR1 MRHNA, CDR2 SNTAGT. The CDR3 contains 17 residues. J gave up 5 bases and V 4 bases, and 10 bases lay outside the gene matches. CDR3 sequence (DNA): TGTGCCAGCAGTGGTATACGACTAGCGGGAGGTCGGGAGACCCAGTACTTC. Translation gives CASSGIRLAGGRETQYF.

V gene TRBV5-6 combines with J gene TRBJ2-2; 9 bases match TRBD2. The CDR3 runs to 17 residues. The ends lost 0 bases at V and 0 bases at J; junction bases unmatched: 3. CDR1 SGHDT and CDR2 YYEEEE come from the germline V gene. CDR3 protein: CASSLVLAGANTGELFF. In nucleotides, the CDR3 is TGTGCCAGCAGCTTGGTACTAGCGGGCGCGAACACCGGGGAGCTGTTTTTT.

CDR3 nucleotide sequence: TGTGCCAGCAGCTTATCGAGGTCAGATACGCAGTATTTT. It encodes CASSLSRSDTQYF. The chain has TRBV11-3 and TRBJ2-3, with D unresolved. The CDR3 spans 13 residues. The germline CDR1 and CDR2 sequences are SGHNT and YENEEA. Between the trimmed V and J ends, which lost 2 bases and 4 bases, there was a span of 7 bases.

For this clone: One end of the junction does not line up with germline, which may come from a read error. The DNA for the CDR3 is TGTGCCAGCAGCTTACAGGGATGGAATCAACCCCAGCATTTT. It specifies CASSLQGWNQPQHF. V and J are TRBV7-8 and TRBJ1-5; possibly TRBD1 for D (5 bases). CDR3 length equals 14 residues. Germline CDR1 reads SGHVS; CDR2 reads FQNEAQ.

V and J are TRBV11-2 and TRBJ2-2; 9 bases are shared with TRBD2. The CDR3 is 16 residues long. Germline assignment: CDR1 SGHAT and CDR2 FQNNGV. J lost 4 bases, V lost 4 bases, and 7 bases had no gene match. The CDR3 DNA follows: TGTGCCAGCAGCTCTATAGCGGGAGTGGGCACCGGGGAGCTGTTTTTT. This sequence encodes CASSSIAGVGTGELFF.

The chain uses TRBV19 and TRBJ1-5; D is unresolved. The germline CDR1 and CDR2 sequences are LNHDA and SQIVND (reference sequence). Trimming shortened V by 5 bases and J by 6 bases, and 20 bases separated the two germline ends. The CDR3 is 16 residues long. The CDR3 sequence: CASSPRSGEGTQPQHF. The CDR3 region has the DNA TGTGCCAGTAGTCCCCGAAGCGGAGAGGGAACTCAGCCCCAGCATTTT.

V usage is TRBV29-1 and J usage is TRBJ1-3, with D perhaps matching TRBD1 (5 bases). Trimming left V 4 bases short and J 2 bases short, with 12 bases between. The CDR3 length is 14 residues. Germline CDR1 SQVTM, CDR2 ANQGSEA. CDR3 coding DNA: TGCAGCGTTGTCTCGCCGGGGGCTGGAAACACCATATATTTT. This sequence encodes CSVVSPGAGNTIYF.

The rearrangement uses TRBV10-3 and TRBJ1-1; no clear D. CDR1 and CDR2 (germline): ENHRY, SYGVKD. CDR3 length equals 13 residues. Deletions cut 2 bases from V and 1 base from J, with 5 bases between. In DNA, the CDR3 is TGTGCCATCAGTGAGGTGGCGAACACTGAAGCTTTCTTT. This translates into CAISEVANTEAFF.

The chain has TRBV19 and TRBJ1-3; the D is unclear. V shed 7 bases and J shed 0 bases, with 16 bases lying between them. The germline V gene encodes CDR1 LNHDA and CDR2 SQIVND (reference sequence). The CDR3 contains 16 residues. The CDR3 protein is CASIPRGENSGNTIYF. Here the CDR3 DNA reads TGTGCCAGTATCCCCCGAGGAGAAAACTCTGGAAACACCATATATTTT.

The chain has TRBV11-2 and TRBJ2-1; 9 bases align to TRBD2. J gave up 6 bases and V 5 bases, and 8 bases lay outside the gene matches. The CDR3 spans 15 residues. Germline V lookup: CDR1 SGHAT, CDR2 FQNNGV. CDR3 DNA: TGTGCCAGCAGCCGCACCGGGACTAGCAGCAATGAGCAGTTCTTC. Its translation: CASSRTGTSSNEQFF.

This chain uses TRBV11-2 with TRBJ1-1, with D hard to call. This CDR3 is built from 13 residues. CDR1 and CDR2 from the germline V gene are SGHAT and FQNNGV. V dropped 7 bases and J dropped 0 bases, with 9 bases sitting between them. The CDR3, as DNA: TGTGCCAGCATCCGGGGTATGAACACTGAAGCTTTCTTT. It encodes CASIRGMNTEAFF. The whole variable domain, remainder taken from reference TRBV11-2 and TRBJ1-1, is EAGVAQSPRYKIIEKRQSVAFWCNPISGHATLYWYQQILGQGPKLLIQFQNNGVVDDSQLPKDRFSAERLKGVDSTLKIQPAKLEDSAVYLCASIRGMNTEAFFGQGTRLTVV.

The chain combines TRBV20-1 with TRBJ2-7; no clear D gene. CDR1 DFQATT and CDR2 SNEGSKA come from the germline V gene (reference sequence). The CDR3 runs to 12 residues. Trimming removed 3 bases at V and 1 base at J, with 7 bases between. Written as DNA, the CDR3 is TGCAGTGCTAGTAAACTTTCCTACGAGCAGTACTTC. Encoded protein: CSASKLSYEQYF.

This chain uses TRBV29-1 with TRBJ1-4; D remains ambiguous. The CDR3 contains 12 residues. Trimming pared 6 bases from V and 11 bases from J, leaving 16 bases between. Germline V gives CDR1 SQVTM, CDR2 ANQGSEA. The CDR3 protein is CSVGDQGIKLFF. In DNA form, the CDR3 reads TGCAGCGTCGGAGACCAAGGTATCAAACTGTTTTTT.